The entry below gives a single TCR beta chain sequence along with its context. This sample is part of a study of T cell responses to AZD1222 COVID-19 vaccine. In germline, CDR1 is MNHEY, CDR2 SMNVEV (reference sequence). The CDR3 has 17 residues. The V end lost 6 bases, the J end lost 4 bases, and 19 bases lay between the germline ends. TCRdb's table, derived via immunoSEQ multiplex PCR, lists solely in-frame clones and lacks some. This sample has 100,000 to 110,000 clones, with about 93% found just once. V and J are TRBV27 and TRBJ2-6; D is possibly TRBD1 or TRBD2 (5 bases each). Specimen: peripheral blood, collected on day 0 of AZD1222 vaccination. This clonotype was sampled from an adult in good health. Written as DNA, the CDR3 is TGTGCCAGCAGCCCCGGGGACGGGGTATCGGGGGCCAACGTCCTGACTTTC. Translating it yields CASSPGDGVSGANVLTF.